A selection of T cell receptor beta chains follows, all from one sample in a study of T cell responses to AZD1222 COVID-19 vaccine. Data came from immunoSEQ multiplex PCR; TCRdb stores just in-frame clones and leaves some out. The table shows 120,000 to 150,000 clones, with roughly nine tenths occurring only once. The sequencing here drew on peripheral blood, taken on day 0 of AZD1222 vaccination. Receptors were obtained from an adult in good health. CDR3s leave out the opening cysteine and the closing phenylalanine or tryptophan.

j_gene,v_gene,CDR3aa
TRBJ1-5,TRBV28,ASSPTGGYQPQH
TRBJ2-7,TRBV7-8,ASSLAAAAPYEQY
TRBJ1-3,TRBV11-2,ASSLETPSGTPSSGNTIY
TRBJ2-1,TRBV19,ASSSGLSYNEQF
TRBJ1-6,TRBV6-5,ASSYGRDSPLH
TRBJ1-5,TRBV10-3,AISVQGGQPQH
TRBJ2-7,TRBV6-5,ASSRPSGGSYEQY
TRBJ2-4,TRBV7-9,ASSLGGASNIQY
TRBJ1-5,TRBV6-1,ASSADRPWGNQPQH
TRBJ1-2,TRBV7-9,ASSLALAGGFYGYT
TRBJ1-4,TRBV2,ASSQKGSGEKLF
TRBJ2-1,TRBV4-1,ASSPSRASGIRSYNEQF
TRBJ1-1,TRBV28,ASRPIGQGKVTEAF
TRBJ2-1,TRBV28,ASPEGETPYNEQF
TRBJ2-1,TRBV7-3,ASSLTGGLSYNEQF
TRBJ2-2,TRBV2,ASSGTDTGELF
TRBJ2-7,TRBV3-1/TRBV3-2,ASSPGQGRSYEQY
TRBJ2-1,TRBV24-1,ATSDPGTSGYNEQF
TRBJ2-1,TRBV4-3,ASSTRNNEQF
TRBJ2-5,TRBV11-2,ASSFWGGETQY
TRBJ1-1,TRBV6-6,ASSYSGVSTEAF
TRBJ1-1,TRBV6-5,ASNLLGNTEAF
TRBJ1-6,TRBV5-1,ASSSGQALSPLH
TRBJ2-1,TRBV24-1,ATSDLAGMGQF
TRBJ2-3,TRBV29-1,SSKVGGWDTQY
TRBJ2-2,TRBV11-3,ASSLTGQGRTGELF
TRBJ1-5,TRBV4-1,ASSQESGEQPQH
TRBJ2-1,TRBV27,ASRKREGYEQF
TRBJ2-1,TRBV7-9,ASSSSPTRPGGRMNEQF
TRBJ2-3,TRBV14,ASSPWTSGRDTQY
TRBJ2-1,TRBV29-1,SVVKGEPLEQF
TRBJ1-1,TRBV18,ASSPPRGRSVNTEAF
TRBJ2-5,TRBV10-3,AISGYRGGETQY
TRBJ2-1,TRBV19,ASKIPGAYNEQF
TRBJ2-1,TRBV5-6,ASSLTGLAYNEQF
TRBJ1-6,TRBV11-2,ASSLGTGLNSPLH